The 17 T cell receptor beta chains presented below share a single source sample, sequenced in a study of shared clonotypes between healthy human individuals. Profiling relied on immunoSEQ multiplex PCR, and the TCRdb table lists in-frame clones only, not all of them. The repertoire holds some 2 million clones, with approximately 95% as singletons. Naive CD8 cells comprised CD45RO-negative, CCR7-positively selected cells, excluding terminally differentiated effector memory CD45RA+ cells. The sequencing input was naive CD8+ T cells sorted from blood. These TCRs come from a man between 18 and 29 years old in good health.

Comment on this clone: Other DNA sequences within the sample encode an identical CDR3. The genes are TRBV7-9 and TRBJ2-1; no reliable D call. Trimming took 1 base from V and 1 from J, leaving 8 bases between them. Germline CDR1 reads SEHNR; CDR2 reads FQNEAQ (reference sequence). The CDR3 covers 15 residues. The DNA for the CDR3 is TGTGCCAGCAGCTTAGGAAGCCTATCCTACAATGAGCAGTTCTTC. Translating it yields CASSLGSLSYNEQFF.

The V call is TRBV27, the J call TRBJ2-5, with D tentatively TRBD2 (6 bases). The CDR3 runs to 13 residues. Trimming removed 10 bases from V and 4 bases from J, with 16 bases in between. The germline gives CDR1 MNHEY, CDR2 SMNVEV (reference sequence). The CDR3 region is CAILGTGAETQYF. Written as DNA, the CDR3 is TGTGCCATCCTGGGGACTGGCGCAGAGACCCAGTACTTC.

V and J are TRBV7-8 and TRBJ1-4, with D possibly being TRBD1 (6 bases). V was clipped by 4 bases and J by 5 bases, with 14 bases between them. The CDR3 loop spans 15 amino acids. Germline lookup yields CDR1 SGHVS and CDR2 FQNEAQ. The CDR3 here is CASSWGAGLNEKLFF. CDR3 DNA: TGTGCCAGCAGCTGGGGGGCGGGACTAAATGAAAAACTGTTTTTT.

This chain joins TRBV29-1 and TRBJ1-1, with D uncertain. Trimming shortened V by 3 bases and J by 1 base, and 9 bases separated the two germline ends. The CDR3 has 13 amino acids. CDR1 SQVTM and CDR2 ANQGSEA come from the germline V gene. CDR3 in amino acids: CSVEEGPNTEAFF. The CDR3 coding sequence is TGCAGCGTTGAGGAGGGCCCGAACACTGAAGCTTTCTTT.

J is TRBJ2-1 and V is TRBV11-2, with 7 positions matching TRBD2. J lost 4 bases, V lost 3 bases, and 9 bases had no gene match. The CDR3 is 16 amino acids. Germline CDR1 is SGHAT and CDR2 is FQNNGV. DNA for the CDR3: TGTGCCAGCAGCTTTTCCCGGGACTACTATTACAATGAGCAGTTCTTC. It specifies CASSFSRDYYYNEQFF.

The gene calls are TRBV11-2 and TRBJ1-1; D not certain. V shed 1 base and J shed 4 bases, with 10 bases lying between them. The CDR3 contains 14 residues. Germline CDR1 SGHAT, CDR2 FQNNGV. The CDR3 region has the DNA TGTGCCAGCAGCTTAGGACCAGGTGGCACTGAAGCTTTCTTT. It translates to CASSLGPGGTEAFF. Together with reference TRBV11-2 and TRBJ1-1, the CDR3 gives the full variable domain: EAGVAQSPRYKIIEKRQSVAFWCNPISGHATLYWYQQILGQGPKLLIQFQNNGVVDDSQLPKDRFSAERLKGVDSTLKIQPAKLEDSAVYLCASSLGPGGTEAFFGQGTRLTVV.

The J gene is TRBJ2-7, the V gene TRBV5-1; 10 bases match TRBD1. Losses at the gene ends were 4 bases for V and 1 base for J; bases not matched to a gene: 11. Per the germline V gene, CDR1 is SGHRS and CDR2 is YFSETQ. The length of the CDR3 is 17 residues. CDR3 coding DNA: TGCGCCAGCAGCATTTCCCCGGGACAGGGGACGTCCTACGAGCAGTACTTC. This encodes CASSISPGQGTSYEQYF.

The genes are TRBV9 and TRBJ2-7; D is possibly TRBD1 (6 bases). Germline assignment: CDR1 SGDLS and CDR2 YYNGEE. Trimming removed 0 bases at V and 7 bases at J, with 14 bases between. This CDR3 region has 14 residues. The DNA of the CDR3 is TGTGCCAGCAGCGTAGGGAACAGGGCCTTGGAGCAGTACTTC. It encodes CASSVGNRALEQYF.

The chain has TRBV6-5 and TRBJ2-3; D is ambiguous. CDR1 MNHEY and CDR2 SVGAGI come from the germline V gene. The CDR3 has 15 residues. Trimming pared 10 bases from V and 2 bases from J, leaving 19 bases between. This CDR3 reads CATQARRQTTDTQYF. As DNA, the CDR3 is TGTGCCACCCAGGCCCGGCGGCAGACCACAGATACGCAGTATTTT.

V is TRBV19 and J is TRBJ2-7, with 10 bases lining up with TRBD1. Germline CDR1 is LNHDA and CDR2 is SQIVND (reference sequence). Trimming cost V 5 bases and J 3 bases; bases outside gene matches: 7. This CDR3 has 15 amino acids. The CDR3 loop reads CASSAAGTGDYEQYF. CDR3 DNA: TGTGCCAGTAGTGCAGCCGGGACAGGGGACTACGAGCAGTACTTC.

Notes on this clone: Additional DNA sequences in this sample encode the identical CDR3. This chain uses TRBV19 with TRBJ1-1, with D perhaps matching TRBD1 (6 bases). Germline CDR1 LNHDA, CDR2 SQIVND (reference sequence). V gave up 2 bases and J gave up 5 bases, with 9 bases separating them. CDR3 size: 13 residues. CDR3 amino acids: CASSIWGPTEAFF. The CDR3 nucleotides read TGTGCCAGTAGTATATGGGGGCCAACTGAAGCTTTCTTT.

This clone came up a few times. The rearrangement links TRBV6-1 to TRBJ1-6; a weak D match, TRBD1 (6 bases). Germline V gene sequence: CDR1 MNHNS, CDR2 SASEGT. V was pared by 4 bases and J by 13 bases, with 20 bases between. The CDR3 length is 15 residues. The CDR3 region is CASSAGQGLLIPLHF. Here the CDR3 DNA reads TGTGCCAGCAGTGCGGGTCAGGGGCTTCTTATCCCCCTCCACTTT.

The genes are TRBV28 and TRBJ2-3; 9 positions agree with TRBD2. After removal of 6 bases from V and 9 bases from J, the junction contained 16 bases not matched to a gene. Germline assignment: CDR1 MDHEN and CDR2 SYDVKM. The CDR3 is 16 amino acids. The CDR3 is CASRFLPSGAHQTQYF. CDR3 sequence (DNA): TGTGCCAGCAGATTTTTGCCTAGCGGGGCACACCAAACGCAGTATTTT.

The rearrangement links TRBV4-1 to TRBJ1-2, with D possibly matching TRBD1 (5 bases). This CDR3 contains 14 residues. Germline lookup yields CDR1 MGHRA and CDR2 YSYEKL. V was pared by 1 base and J by 2 bases, with 8 bases between. CDR3 DNA: TGCGCCAGCAGCCAAGTACAGGAAAACTATGGCTACACCTTC. It translates to CASSQVQENYGYTF.

The chain recombines TRBV7-8 with TRBJ2-2; 7 nucleotides agree with TRBD2. Trimming cost V 4 bases and J 1 base; bases outside gene matches: 6. CDR1 and CDR2 from the germline V gene are SGHVS and FQNEAQ. The CDR3 spans 16 residues. The CDR3 is CASSWAGAMNTGELFF. CDR3 nucleotides: TGTGCCAGCAGCTGGGCGGGAGCTATGAACACCGGGGAGCTGTTTTTT.

This chain uses TRBV5-4 with TRBJ1-6, with D unclear. Trimming pared 0 bases from V and 4 bases from J, leaving 5 bases between. Looked up from germline, CDR1 is SGHNT and CDR2 is YYREEE (reference sequence). This CDR3 is 14 amino acids long. The CDR3 nucleotides are TGTGCCAGCAGCTTGGCAGATTATAATTCACCCCTCCACTTT. Translating it yields CASSLADYNSPLHF.

The chain recombines TRBV11-1 with TRBJ2-7; 8 positions agree with TRBD2. V gave up 2 bases and J gave up 2 bases; unmatched junction bases: 5. The germline V gene has CDR1 SGHAT and CDR2 FQDESV (reference sequence). The CDR3 runs 15 residues. The chain's CDR3 is CASSLPRGDPYEQYF. CDR3 bases: TGTGCCAGCAGCTTACCGCGGGGGGACCCCTACGAGCAGTACTTC.